This T cell receptor beta chain was identified in a study of shared clonotypes between healthy human individuals. General observations from the study: Across a few donors, naive CD4 shared 4.5% to 6%, naive CD8 approximately 3.5%, memory CD4 roughly 2.4%, memory CD8 0.4%.

Some clones are missing from TCRdb's copy, which holds only in-frame ones; the method was immunoSEQ multiplex PCR. The sample has more than 2,000,000 clones, around nine tenths seen once; the top ten hold roughly 0.13%. Germline CDR1 SGHRS, CDR2 YFSETQ. The CDR3 consists of 14 residues. V lost 0 bases and J 13 bases, leaving 14 bases between the germline ends. On this clone: What it binds is not known.

The sequence derives from a man younger than 30 in good health. The chain uses TRBV5-1 and TRBJ1-6; D is unclear. The sample taken for sequencing was naive CD4+ T cells sorted from blood. Subset specified: CD45RA+ positively selected. CDR3 sequence (DNA): TGCGCCAGCAGCTTGGCCTCTACGGGATCGCCCCTCCACTTT. The encoded protein is CASSLASTGSPLHF.